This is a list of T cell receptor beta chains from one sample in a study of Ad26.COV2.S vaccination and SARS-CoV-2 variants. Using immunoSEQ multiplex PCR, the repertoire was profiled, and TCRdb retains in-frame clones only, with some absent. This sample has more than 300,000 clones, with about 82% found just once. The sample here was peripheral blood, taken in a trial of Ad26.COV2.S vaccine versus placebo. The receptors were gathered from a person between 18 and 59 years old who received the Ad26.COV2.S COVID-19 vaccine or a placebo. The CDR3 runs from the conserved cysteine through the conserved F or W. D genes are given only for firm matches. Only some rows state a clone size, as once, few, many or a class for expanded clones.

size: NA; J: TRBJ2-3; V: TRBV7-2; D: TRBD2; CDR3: CASSLERIAGSTDTQYF; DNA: TGTGCCAGCAGCTTAGAGCGGATAGCGGGGAGCACAGATACGCAGTATTTT
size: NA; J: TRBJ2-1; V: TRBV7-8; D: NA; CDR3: CASSLSTEQFF; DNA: TGTGCCAGCAGCCTGTCGACCGAGCAGTTCTTC
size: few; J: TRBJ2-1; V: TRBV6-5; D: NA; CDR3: CASSYFGEPDEQFF; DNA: TGTGCCAGCAGTTACTTCGGGGAGCCGGATGAGCAGTTCTTC
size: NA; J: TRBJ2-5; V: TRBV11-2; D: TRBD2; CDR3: CASSLYLADLQETQYF; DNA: TGTGCCAGCAGTTTGTATCTAGCGGACCTCCAAGAGACCCAGTACTTC
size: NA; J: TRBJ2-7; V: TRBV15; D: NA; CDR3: CATSMEGARGVEQYF; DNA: TGTGCCACCAGCATGGAGGGGGCGCGAGGAGTCGAGCAGTACTTC
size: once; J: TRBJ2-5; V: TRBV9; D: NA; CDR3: CASSVDTGETQYF; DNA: TGTGCCAGCAGCGTAGATACCGGAGAGACCCAGTACTTC
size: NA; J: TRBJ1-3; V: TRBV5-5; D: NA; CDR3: CASSLDSHSGNTIYF; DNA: TGTGCCAGCAGCCTTGACAGCCATTCTGGAAACACCATATATTTT
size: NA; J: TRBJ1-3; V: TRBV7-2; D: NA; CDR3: CASSLVGRGVSGNTIYF; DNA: TGTGCCAGCAGCTTAGTCGGCAGGGGAGTATCTGGAAACACCATATATTTT
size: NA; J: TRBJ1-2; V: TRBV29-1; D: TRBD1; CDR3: CSVWDRVDGYTF; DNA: TGCAGCGTTTGGGACAGGGTTGATGGCTACACCTTC
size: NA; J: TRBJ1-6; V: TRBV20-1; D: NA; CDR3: CSAIEIRSGNSPLHF; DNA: TGCAGTGCTATTGAGATCCGGTCCGGGAATTCACCCCTCCACTTT
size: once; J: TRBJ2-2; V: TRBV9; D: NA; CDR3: CASSVEAGRRSGELFF; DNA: TGTGCCAGCAGCGTAGAGGCGGGACGACGGTCCGGGGAGCTGTTTTTT
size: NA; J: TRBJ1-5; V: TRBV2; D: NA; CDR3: CASSDQAGVQPQHF; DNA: TGTGCCAGCAGTGATCAGGCAGGGGTACAGCCCCAGCATTTT
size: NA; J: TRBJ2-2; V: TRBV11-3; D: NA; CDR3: CASSLVSLRTPNTGELFF; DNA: TGTGCCAGCAGCTTAGTGTCCCTGCGGACCCCGAACACCGGGGAGCTGTTTTTT
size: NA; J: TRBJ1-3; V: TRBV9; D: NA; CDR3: CASSVGNGVRSGNTIYF; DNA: TGTGCCAGCAGCGTTGGGAATGGGGTCCGCTCTGGAAACACCATATATTTT
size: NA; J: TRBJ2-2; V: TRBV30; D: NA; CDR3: CAWSGKTGELFF; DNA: TGTGCCTGGAGCGGGAAGACCGGGGAGCTGTTTTTT
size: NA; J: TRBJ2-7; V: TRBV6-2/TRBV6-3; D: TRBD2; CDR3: CASSYGTTEQYF; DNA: TGTGCCAGCAGTTACGGGACTACCGAGCAGTACTTC
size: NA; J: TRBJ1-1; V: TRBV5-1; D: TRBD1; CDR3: CASREGANTEAFF; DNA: TGCGCCAGCAGAGAGGGGGCGAACACTGAAGCTTTCTTT
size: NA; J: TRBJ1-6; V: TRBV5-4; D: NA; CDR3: CAVPKNSPLHF; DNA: TGTGCCGTACCGAAGAATTCACCCCTCCACTTT
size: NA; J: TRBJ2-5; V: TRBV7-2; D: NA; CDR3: CASSFDYRYQETQYF; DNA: TGTGCCAGCAGCTTCGATTATCGGTACCAAGAGACCCAGTACTTC
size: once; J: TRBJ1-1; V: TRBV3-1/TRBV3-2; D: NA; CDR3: CASSQVPGLEAFF; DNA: TGTGCCAGCAGCCAAGTCCCCGGGCTTGAAGCTTTCTTT
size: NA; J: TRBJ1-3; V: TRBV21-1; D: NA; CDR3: CASSKIGSEGGNTIYF; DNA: TGTGCCAGCAGCAAAATAGGTTCGGAGGGAGGAAACACCATATATTTT
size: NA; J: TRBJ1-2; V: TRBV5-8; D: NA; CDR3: CASSFGGGNPGYTF; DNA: TGTGCCAGCAGCTTCGGTGGGGGGAATCCTGGCTACACCTTC
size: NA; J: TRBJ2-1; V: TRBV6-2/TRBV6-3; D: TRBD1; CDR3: CASSYGTGGDVYNEQFF; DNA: TGTGCCAGCAGTTACGGGACAGGGGGCGATGTATACAATGAGCAGTTCTTC
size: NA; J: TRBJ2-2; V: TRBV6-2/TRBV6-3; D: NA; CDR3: CASSYRGARFFTGELFF; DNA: TGTGCCAGCAGTTACAGAGGGGCTCGCTTTTTTACCGGGGAGCTGTTTTTT
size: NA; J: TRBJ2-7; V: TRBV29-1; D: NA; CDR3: CSVSGTQYEQYF; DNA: TGCAGCGTCTCCGGGACCCAATACGAGCAGTACTTC
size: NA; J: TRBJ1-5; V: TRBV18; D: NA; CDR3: CASSPSPPSSNQPQHF; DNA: TGTGCCAGCTCACCATCGCCCCCAAGTAGCAATCAGCCCCAGCATTTT
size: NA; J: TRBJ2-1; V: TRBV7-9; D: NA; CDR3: CASSFTSLGHNEQFF; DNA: TGTGCCAGCAGCTTCACTAGCTTGGGACACAATGAGCAGTTCTTC